Below, 4 T cell receptor beta chains from the same sample are listed, as sequenced in a study of shared clonotypes between healthy human individuals (dated by TCRdb to about 2020). The receptor library was made with the immunoSEQ multiplex PCR assay. Drawn from immuneACCESS, this table holds only the in-frame rearrangements with V and J called that TCRdb kept. Clones are partly lost; checked studies trace under half to an unresolved V gene and leave the rest unexplained. The sample table lists about 700,000 clones, 92% of them with a count of one. 24% of the sample goes to the ten largest clones. CD8 naive samples were CD45RO-negative cells positively selected for CCR7, giving a CD45RA+CCR7+ population that excluded TemRA cells. The material sequenced was naive CD8+ T cells sorted from blood. The cell subset or site label, read with the paper, signifies: CD45RA+CCR7+. Receptors originate from a man aged 25-45 years in good health.

This clone appeared once. Other DNA variants within this sample encode the same CDR3. The rearrangement links TRBV27 to TRBJ1-5; possible D gene TRBD1, 5 bases. CDR3 length: 14 residues. Germline V CDR1 and CDR2: MNHEY, SMNVEV (reference sequence). V was clipped by 0 bases and J by 5 bases, with 8 bases between them. CDR3 sequence: CASSLSRADQPQHF. In DNA form, the CDR3 reads TGTGCCAGCAGTTTATCCAGGGCCGATCAGCCCCAGCATTTT.

V and J are TRBV5-7 and TRBJ2-1; the match to TRBD2 covers 10 bases. TRBV5-7 is identified as an open reading frame with a role that is uncertain. V dropped 5 bases and J dropped 5; count of bases not matched to a gene: 13. The CDR3 spans 17 residues. The CDR3 loop reads CASSSPLLAGENNEQFF. CDR3 DNA sequence: TGTGCCAGCAGTTCGCCTCTTCTAGCGGGGGAAAACAATGAGCAGTTCTTC.

The rearrangement joins TRBV13 to TRBJ2-5; no clear D gene. Germline V CDR1 and CDR2: PRHDT, FYEKMQ (reference sequence). V lost 1 base, J lost 5 bases, and 14 bases lay in between. This CDR3 is 15 amino acids long. The CDR3 nucleotides are TGTGCCAGCAGCTTAGAGGGCTCATCCGGCGAGACCCAGTACTTC. As protein: CASSLEGSSGETQYF.

The chain links TRBV6-5 to TRBJ1-3; a possible D gene is TRBD1 (5 bases). Trimming took 2 bases from V and 8 from J, leaving 10 bases between them. This CDR3 region has 13 residues. The germline gives CDR1 MNHEY, CDR2 SVGAGI. The CDR3 nucleotides read TGTGCCAGCAGTTACGGGGGTGCGGACACCATATATTTT. Translating gives CASSYGGADTIYF.